Listed below are T cell receptor beta chains from one sample, sequenced in a study of T-cell reconstitution after alpha-beta-depleted transplantation in children. From the PCR reads, TCRdb called clonotypes with MiXCR, one entry per CDR3 protein. The sample lists around 190,000 distinct CDR3 sequences, around 7% seen once, with about 5.9% in the top ten. Sequencing used PBMCs, obtained before TCRalphabeta/CD19-depleted stem cell transplant. Receptors were obtained from a boy younger than 10 with acute lymphoblastic leukemia, due to receive a stem cell transplant. The CDR3 runs from the conserved cysteine through the conserved F or W. Each record gives: V gene, clone size, J gene, CDR3 protein. For some rows the clone size is stated as once, few or many, or as a class when expanded; others skip it.

v_call: TRBV7-9; clone_size: many; j_call: TRBJ2-7; cdr3_aa: CASSLGVGYEQYF
v_call: TRBV20-1; clone_size: -; j_call: TRBJ2-5; cdr3_aa: CCARGGAGVRDRGSVVKTQYF
v_call: TRBV20-1; clone_size: many; j_call: TRBJ2-5; cdr3_aa: CSASTMGRETQYF
v_call: TRBV28; clone_size: -; j_call: TRBJ2-1; cdr3_aa: CASSSTAPRYNEQFF
v_call: TRBV20-1; clone_size: many; j_call: TRBJ2-7; cdr3_aa: CSAGQGAEYEQYF
v_call: TRBV3-1; clone_size: few; j_call: TRBJ1-2; cdr3_aa: CASSQNTDRDGYTF
v_call: TRBV9; clone_size: -; j_call: TRBJ2-3; cdr3_aa: CASSGNRAHRADTQYF
v_call: TRBV4-3; clone_size: few; j_call: TRBJ2-1; cdr3_aa: CASSQVELLGQTISYNEQFF
v_call: TRBV20-1; clone_size: many; j_call: TRBJ1-4; cdr3_aa: CSARVQGSEKLFF
v_call: TRBV2; clone_size: few; j_call: TRBJ1-4; cdr3_aa: CASRPRTGGANEKLFF
v_call: TRBV6-5; clone_size: few; j_call: TRBJ1-6; cdr3_aa: CASSYQSTLQGPNSPLHF
v_call: TRBV4-3; clone_size: -; j_call: TRBJ2-7; cdr3_aa: CASSQEEGSSYEQYF
v_call: TRBV11-2; clone_size: many; j_call: TRBJ2-7; cdr3_aa: CASSVTSGPWDEQYF
v_call: TRBV7-2; clone_size: many; j_call: TRBJ2-7; cdr3_aa: CASSLVGRSDEQYF
v_call: TRBV10-3; clone_size: many; j_call: TRBJ2-7; cdr3_aa: CAISETSGSYEQYF
v_call: TRBV20-1; clone_size: once; j_call: TRBJ2-6; cdr3_aa: CSAVRTGFGANVLTF
v_call: TRBV28; clone_size: -; j_call: TRBJ2-3; cdr3_aa: CASRNPGEFTQYF